This is a list of T cell receptor beta chains from one sample in a study of T cell responses to AZD1222 COVID-19 vaccine. Measured with immunoSEQ multiplex PCR; TCRdb has only the in-frame clones, and not every one. Among 150,000 to 200,000 clones listed, just over 90% were seen once. Sequences were derived from peripheral blood, sampled 28 days after the second AZD1222 dose. These receptors came from an adult who received the AZD1222 COVID-19 vaccine. Both conserved end residues are part of each CDR3. Each record gives: D gene, V gene, clone size, J gene, CDR3 protein, CDR3 DNA. D genes are given only for firm matches. Not all rows give a size; the values are once, few, many and, for expanded clones, a class.

>-|TRBV6-5|-|TRBJ1-1
CATSAGDMNTEAFF
TGTGCCACCTCCGCGGGAGATATGAACACTGAAGCTTTCTTT
>-|TRBV24-1|-|TRBJ2-1
CATSDPRDKYNEQFF
TGTGCCACCAGTGATCCCCGGGACAAATACAATGAGCAGTTCTTC
>-|TRBV27|-|TRBJ2-1
CATMDGAYEQFF
TGTGCCACCATGGACGGGGCTTATGAGCAGTTCTTC
>-|TRBV2|-|TRBJ1-1
CASSVEGGYTEAFF
TGTGCCAGCAGTGTCGAGGGGGGGTACACTGAAGCTTTCTTT
>-|TRBV5-1|once|TRBJ1-6
CASSPSGGENSPLHF
TGCGCCAGCAGCCCCAGTGGGGGGGAAAATTCACCCCTCCACTTT
>-|TRBV5-1|-|TRBJ1-2
CASSLGSGYGYTF
TGCGCCAGCAGCTTGGGCAGTGGCTATGGCTACACCTTC
>-|TRBV4-1|-|TRBJ1-1
CASSQGYGPTTEAFF
TGCGCCAGCAGCCAAGGATATGGCCCCACCACTGAAGCTTTCTTT
>TRBD1|TRBV5-5|-|TRBJ1-2
CASSGQTGRWLGYTF
TGTGCCAGCAGCGGACAGACAGGGAGGTGGCTAGGCTACACCTTC
>TRBD2|TRBV5-4|once|TRBJ2-1
CASSFGGAYNEQFF
TGTGCCAGCAGCTTCGGGGGGGCTTACAATGAGCAGTTCTTC
>TRBD2|TRBV10-2|-|TRBJ2-1
CATRTSGGFYNEQFF
TGCGCCACCAGAACTTCCGGGGGGTTCTACAATGAGCAGTTCTTC
>-|TRBV2|-|TRBJ1-6
CASRGEGSPLHF
TGTGCCAGCAGGGGGGAAGGATCACCCCTCCACTTT
>TRBD1|TRBV19|-|TRBJ1-1
CASKPRTGRINEAEAFF
TGTGCCAGTAAGCCCCGGACAGGGAGAATCAATGAGGCTGAAGCTTTCTTT
>-|TRBV27|once|TRBJ2-7
CASSLTDSNYEQYF
TGTGCCAGCAGTTTGACGGACAGTAACTACGAGCAGTACTTC
>-|TRBV5-1|-|TRBJ2-4
CASRTDLANIQYF
TGCGCCAGCAGAACGGACCTAGCAAACATTCAGTACTTC
>TRBD1|TRBV3-1/TRBV3-2|few|TRBJ1-2
CASSPATGWGVNYGYTF
TGTGCCAGCAGCCCGGCGACAGGGTGGGGGGTTAACTATGGCTACACCTTC
>-|TRBV6-2/TRBV6-3|-|TRBJ1-5
CASSPWGGGRQPQHF
TGTGCCAGCAGCCCCTGGGGGGGCGGGCGTCAGCCCCAGCATTTT
>-|TRBV12-3/TRBV12-4|-|TRBJ2-1
CASRTGYNEQFF
TGTGCCAGCAGGACTGGATACAATGAGCAGTTCTTC
>-|TRBV4-1|-|TRBJ2-2
CASSQPGQLRTGELFF
TGCGCCAGCAGCCAACCCGGACAGCTCCGAACCGGGGAGCTGTTTTTT
>TRBD1|TRBV27|-|TRBJ2-2
CASSSSRDRGITGELFF
TGTGCCAGCAGTTCATCACGTGACAGGGGTATCACCGGGGAGCTGTTTTTT
>-|TRBV7-9|once|TRBJ1-1
CASSLAPGSQAFF
TGTGCCAGCAGCTTAGCGCCAGGGTCCCAAGCTTTCTTT
>-|TRBV5-1|-|TRBJ2-7
CASSSVPGRISYEQYF
TGCGCCAGCAGCTCGGTCCCGGGACGGATTTCCTACGAGCAGTACTTC
>TRBD2|TRBV6-5|-|TRBJ2-7
CASRLSGGRGQYF
TGTGCCAGCAGGCTTAGCGGGGGTCGGGGGCAGTACTTC
>-|TRBV19|-|TRBJ1-3
CASRRGQGDTGNTIYF
TGTGCCAGTAGACGGGGCCAGGGAGATACTGGAAACACCATATATTTT
>-|TRBV7-8|-|TRBJ1-2
CASSLPEGYGYTF
TGTGCCAGCAGCTTACCAGAGGGCTATGGCTACACCTTC
>-|TRBV7-2|-|TRBJ1-1
CASKGHMNTEAFF
TGTGCCAGCAAAGGACACATGAACACTGAAGCTTTCTTT
>-|TRBV15|-|TRBJ2-7
CATSRGQFYEQYF
TGTGCCACCAGCAGGGGTCAGTTCTACGAGCAGTACTTC
>TRBD1|TRBV19|-|TRBJ1-1
CASIDRGRLFTEAFF
TGTGCCAGTATTGACAGGGGGCGCTTGTTCACTGAAGCTTTCTTT
>TRBD1|TRBV30|-|TRBJ1-5
CAWNGQASNQPQHF
TGTGCCTGGAACGGACAGGCAAGCAATCAGCCCCAGCATTTT
>TRBD1|TRBV7-9|once|TRBJ2-3
CASSLGTGGADTQYF
TGTGCCAGCAGCTTAGGGACAGGGGGGGCAGATACGCAGTATTTT
>-|TRBV5-5|few|TRBJ1-1
CASSPTATRYNTEAFF
TGTGCCAGCAGCCCGACGGCGACCCGGTACAACACTGAAGCTTTCTTT
>-|TRBV12-3/TRBV12-4|-|TRBJ1-5
CATQWGYNQPQHF
TGTGCCACCCAATGGGGCTATAATCAGCCCCAGCATTTT
>TRBD1|TRBV28|-|TRBJ1-2
CASSWGGGTGGVYTF
TGTGCCAGCAGTTGGGGTGGGGGGACAGGGGGTGTCTACACCTTC
>TRBD1|TRBV14|-|TRBJ1-1
CASSQRTGEMNTEAFF
TGTGCCAGCAGCCAACGGACAGGGGAGATGAACACTGAAGCTTTCTTT